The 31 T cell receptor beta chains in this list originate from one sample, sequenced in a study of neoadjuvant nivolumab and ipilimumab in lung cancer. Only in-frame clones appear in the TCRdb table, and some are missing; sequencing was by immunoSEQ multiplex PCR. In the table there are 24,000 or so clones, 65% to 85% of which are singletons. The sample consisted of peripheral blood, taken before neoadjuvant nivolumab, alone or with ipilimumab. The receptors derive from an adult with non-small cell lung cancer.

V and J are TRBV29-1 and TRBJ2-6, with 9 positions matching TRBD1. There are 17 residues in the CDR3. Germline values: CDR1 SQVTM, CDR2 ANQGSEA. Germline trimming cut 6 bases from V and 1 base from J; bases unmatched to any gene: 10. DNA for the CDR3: TGCAGCGTCTCCCCGACAGGGGGTGGTTCTGGGGCCAACGTCCTGACTTTC. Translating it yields CSVSPTGGGSGANVLTF.

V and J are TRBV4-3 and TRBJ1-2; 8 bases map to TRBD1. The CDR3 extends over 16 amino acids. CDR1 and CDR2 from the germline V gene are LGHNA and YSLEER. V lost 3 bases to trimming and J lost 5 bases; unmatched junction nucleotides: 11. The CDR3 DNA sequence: TGCGCCAGCAGCCACTCGCGGACAGGGATCCCTTATGGCTACACCTTC. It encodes CASSHSRTGIPYGYTF.

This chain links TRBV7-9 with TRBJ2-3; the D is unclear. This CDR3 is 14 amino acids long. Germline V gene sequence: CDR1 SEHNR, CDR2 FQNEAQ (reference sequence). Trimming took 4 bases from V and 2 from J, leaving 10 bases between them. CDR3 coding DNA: TGTGCCAGCAGCTCGTCTCCCCACACAGATACGCAGTATTTT. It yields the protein CASSSSPHTDTQYF.

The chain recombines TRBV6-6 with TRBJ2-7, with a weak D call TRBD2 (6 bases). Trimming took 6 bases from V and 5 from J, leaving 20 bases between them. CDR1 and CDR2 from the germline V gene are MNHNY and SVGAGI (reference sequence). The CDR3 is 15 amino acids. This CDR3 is CASRTPARGSDEQYF. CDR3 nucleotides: TGTGCCAGCAGGACACCCGCGCGGGGTTCGGACGAGCAGTACTTC.

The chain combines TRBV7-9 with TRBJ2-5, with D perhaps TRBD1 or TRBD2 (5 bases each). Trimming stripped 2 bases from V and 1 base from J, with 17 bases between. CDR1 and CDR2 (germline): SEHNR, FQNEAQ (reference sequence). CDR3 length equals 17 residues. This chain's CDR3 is CASSLFVPGRLQETQYF. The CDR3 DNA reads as TGTGCCAGCAGCTTATTCGTACCGGGGCGCCTCCAAGAGACCCAGTACTTC.

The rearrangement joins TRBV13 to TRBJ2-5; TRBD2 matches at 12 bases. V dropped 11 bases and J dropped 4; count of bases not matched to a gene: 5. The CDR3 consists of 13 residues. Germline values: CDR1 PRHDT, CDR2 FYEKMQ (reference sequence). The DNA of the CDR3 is TGTGCCTCTAGCGGGGGGGCGCGAGAGACCCAGTACTTC. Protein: CASSGGARETQYF.

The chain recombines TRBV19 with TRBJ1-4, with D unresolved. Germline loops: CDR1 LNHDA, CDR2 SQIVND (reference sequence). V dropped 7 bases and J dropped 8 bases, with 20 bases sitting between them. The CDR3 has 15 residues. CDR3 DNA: TGTGCCAGTAATGCCCAGGCCGGCTCGGAAGAAAAACTGTTTTTT. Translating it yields CASNAQAGSEEKLFF.

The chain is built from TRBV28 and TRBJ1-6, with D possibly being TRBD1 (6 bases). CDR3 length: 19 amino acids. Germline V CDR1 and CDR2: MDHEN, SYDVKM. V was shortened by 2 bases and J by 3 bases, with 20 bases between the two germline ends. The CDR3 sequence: CASSLGPLGRQDYNSPLHF. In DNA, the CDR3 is TGTGCCAGCAGTTTAGGCCCGCTGGGGAGACAGGACTATAATTCACCCCTCCACTTT.

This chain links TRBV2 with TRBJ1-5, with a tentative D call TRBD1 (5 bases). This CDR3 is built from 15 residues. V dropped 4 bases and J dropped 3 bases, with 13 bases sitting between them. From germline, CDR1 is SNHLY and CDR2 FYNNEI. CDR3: CASSGSRVANQPQHF. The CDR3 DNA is TGTGCCAGCAGTGGGTCCAGGGTGGCCAATCAGCCCCAGCATTTT.

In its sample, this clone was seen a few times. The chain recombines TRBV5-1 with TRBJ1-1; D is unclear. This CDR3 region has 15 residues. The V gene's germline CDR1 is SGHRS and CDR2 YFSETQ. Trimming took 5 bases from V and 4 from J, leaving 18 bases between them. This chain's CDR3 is CASSDLKGGGTEAFF. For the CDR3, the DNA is TGCGCCAGCAGTGACCTGAAAGGAGGTGGCACTGAAGCTTTCTTT.

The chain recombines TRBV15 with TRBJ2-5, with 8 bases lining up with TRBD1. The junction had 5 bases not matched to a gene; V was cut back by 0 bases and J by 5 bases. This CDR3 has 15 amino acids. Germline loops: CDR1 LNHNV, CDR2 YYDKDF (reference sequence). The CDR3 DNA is TGTGCCACCAGCAGAGAACAGGGGGTTCGGGAGACCCAGTACTTC. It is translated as CATSREQGVRETQYF.

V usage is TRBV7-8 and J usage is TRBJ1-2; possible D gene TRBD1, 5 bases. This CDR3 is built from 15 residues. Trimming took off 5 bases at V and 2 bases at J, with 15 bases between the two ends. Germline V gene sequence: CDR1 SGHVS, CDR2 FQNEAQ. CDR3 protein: CASSPSGGGNYGYTF. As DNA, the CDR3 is TGTGCCAGCAGCCCCTCCGGGGGGGGGAACTATGGCTACACCTTC.

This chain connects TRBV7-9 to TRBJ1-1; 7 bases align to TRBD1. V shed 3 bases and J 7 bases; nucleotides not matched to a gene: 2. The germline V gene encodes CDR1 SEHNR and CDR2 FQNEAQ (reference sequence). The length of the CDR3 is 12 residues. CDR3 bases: TGTGCCAGCAGCTTGGGACAGCTTGAAGCTTTCTTT. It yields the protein CASSLGQLEAFF.

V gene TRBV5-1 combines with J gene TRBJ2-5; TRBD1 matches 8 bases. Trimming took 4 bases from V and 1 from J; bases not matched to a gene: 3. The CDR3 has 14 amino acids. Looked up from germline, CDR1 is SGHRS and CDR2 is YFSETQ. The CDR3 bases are TGCGCCAGCAGCACAGGACAGGGCCAAGAGACCCAGTACTTC. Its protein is CASSTGQGQETQYF.

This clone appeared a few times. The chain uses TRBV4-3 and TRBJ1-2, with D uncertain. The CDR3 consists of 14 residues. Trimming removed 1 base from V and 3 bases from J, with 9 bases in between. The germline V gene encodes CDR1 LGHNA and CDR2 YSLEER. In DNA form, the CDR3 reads TGCGCCAGCAGCCAAGGAAACCAGCACTATGGCTACACCTTC. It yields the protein CASSQGNQHYGYTF.

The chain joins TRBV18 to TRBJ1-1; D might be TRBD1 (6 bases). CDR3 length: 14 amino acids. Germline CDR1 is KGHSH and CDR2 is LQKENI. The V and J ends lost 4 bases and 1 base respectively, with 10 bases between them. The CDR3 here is CASSLGTQNTEAFF. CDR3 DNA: TGTGCCAGCTCACTTGGGACACAGAACACTGAAGCTTTCTTT.

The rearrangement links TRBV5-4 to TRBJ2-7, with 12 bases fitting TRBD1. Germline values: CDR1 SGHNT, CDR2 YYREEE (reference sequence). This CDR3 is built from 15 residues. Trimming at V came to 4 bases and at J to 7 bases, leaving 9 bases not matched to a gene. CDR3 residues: CASSPPGQGAEEQYF. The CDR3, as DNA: TGTGCCAGCAGCCCTCCGGGACAGGGGGCGGAGGAGCAGTACTTC.

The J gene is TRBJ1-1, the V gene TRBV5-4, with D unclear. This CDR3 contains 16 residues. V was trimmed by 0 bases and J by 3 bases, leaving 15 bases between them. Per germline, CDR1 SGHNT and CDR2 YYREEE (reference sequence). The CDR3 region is CASSLVGKRVDTEAFF. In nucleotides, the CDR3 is TGTGCCAGCAGCTTGGTAGGGAAGCGGGTGGACACTGAAGCTTTCTTT.

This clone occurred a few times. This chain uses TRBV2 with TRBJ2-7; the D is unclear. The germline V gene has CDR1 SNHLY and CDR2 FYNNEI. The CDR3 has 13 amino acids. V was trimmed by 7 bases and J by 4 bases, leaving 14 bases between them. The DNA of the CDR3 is TGTGCCAGCACCTTAGACGGAATATACGAGCAGTACTTC. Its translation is CASTLDGIYEQYF.

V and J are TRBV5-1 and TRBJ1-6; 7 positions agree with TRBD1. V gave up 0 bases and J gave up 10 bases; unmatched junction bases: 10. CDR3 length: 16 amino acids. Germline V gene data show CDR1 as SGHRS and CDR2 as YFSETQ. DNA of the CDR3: TGCGCCAGCAGCTTGGAAGGGGGCGCGGGGAGGTCACCCCTCCACTTT. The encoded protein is CASSLEGGAGRSPLHF.

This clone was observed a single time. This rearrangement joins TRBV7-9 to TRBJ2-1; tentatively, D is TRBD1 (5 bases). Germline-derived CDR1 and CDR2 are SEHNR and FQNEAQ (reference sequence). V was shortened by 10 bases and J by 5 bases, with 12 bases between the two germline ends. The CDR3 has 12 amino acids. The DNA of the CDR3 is TGTGCCACTATGGGCAGGGACAATGAGCAGTTCTTC. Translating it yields CATMGRDNEQFF.

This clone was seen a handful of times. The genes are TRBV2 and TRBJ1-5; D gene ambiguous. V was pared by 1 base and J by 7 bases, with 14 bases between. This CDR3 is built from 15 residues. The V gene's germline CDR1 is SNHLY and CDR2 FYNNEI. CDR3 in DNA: TGTGCCAGCAGTGAAGTAAGGTCAGCGGGACAGCCCCAGCATTTT. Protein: CASSEVRSAGQPQHF.

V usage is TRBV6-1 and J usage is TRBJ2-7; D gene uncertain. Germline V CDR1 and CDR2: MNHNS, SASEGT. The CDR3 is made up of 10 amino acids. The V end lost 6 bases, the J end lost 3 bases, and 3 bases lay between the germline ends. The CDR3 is CASRDYEQYF. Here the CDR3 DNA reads TGTGCCAGCAGGGACTACGAGCAGTACTTC.

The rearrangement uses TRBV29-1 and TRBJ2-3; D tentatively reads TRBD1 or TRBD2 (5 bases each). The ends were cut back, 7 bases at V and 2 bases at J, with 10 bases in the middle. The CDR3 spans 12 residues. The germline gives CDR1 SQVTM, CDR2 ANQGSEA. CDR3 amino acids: CSGGLNTDTQYF. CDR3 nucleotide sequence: TGCAGCGGGGGGTTGAACACAGATACGCAGTATTTT.

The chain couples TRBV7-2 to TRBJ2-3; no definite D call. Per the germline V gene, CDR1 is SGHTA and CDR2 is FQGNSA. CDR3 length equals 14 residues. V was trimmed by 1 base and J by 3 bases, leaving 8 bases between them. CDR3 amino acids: CASSLVPETDTQYF. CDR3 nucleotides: TGTGCCAGCAGCTTAGTTCCAGAAACAGATACGCAGTATTTT.

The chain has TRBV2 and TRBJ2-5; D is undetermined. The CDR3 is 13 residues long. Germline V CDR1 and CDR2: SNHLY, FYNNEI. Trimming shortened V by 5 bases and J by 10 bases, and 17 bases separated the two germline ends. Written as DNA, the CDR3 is TGTGCCAGCAGTAAGGACCCCATTAGACTCCAGTACTTC. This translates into CASSKDPIRLQYF.

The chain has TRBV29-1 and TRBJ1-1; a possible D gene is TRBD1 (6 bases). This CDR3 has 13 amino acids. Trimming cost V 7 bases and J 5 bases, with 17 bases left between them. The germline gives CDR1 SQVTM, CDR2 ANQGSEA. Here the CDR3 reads CSDQQGGGTEAFF. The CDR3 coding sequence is TGCAGCGACCAACAGGGAGGAGGGACTGAAGCTTTCTTT.

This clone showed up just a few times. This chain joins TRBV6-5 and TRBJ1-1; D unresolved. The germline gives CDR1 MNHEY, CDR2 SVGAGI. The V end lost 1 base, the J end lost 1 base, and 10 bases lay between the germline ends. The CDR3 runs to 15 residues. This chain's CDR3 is CASSYYADGNTEAFF. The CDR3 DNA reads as TGTGCCAGCAGTTACTACGCGGACGGGAACACTGAAGCTTTCTTT.

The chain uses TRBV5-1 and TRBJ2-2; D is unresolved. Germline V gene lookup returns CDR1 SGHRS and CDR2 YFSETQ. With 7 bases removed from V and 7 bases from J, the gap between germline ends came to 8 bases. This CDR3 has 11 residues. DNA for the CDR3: TGCGCCAGCGGGAACGGCGGGGAGCTGTTTTTT. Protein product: CASGNGGELFF. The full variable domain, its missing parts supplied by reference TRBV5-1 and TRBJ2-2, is KAGVTQTPRYLIKTRGQQVTLSCSPISGHRSVSWYQQTPGQGLQFLFEYFSETQRNKGNFPGRFSGRQFSNSRSEMNVSTLELGDSALYLCASGNGGELFFGEGSRLTVL.

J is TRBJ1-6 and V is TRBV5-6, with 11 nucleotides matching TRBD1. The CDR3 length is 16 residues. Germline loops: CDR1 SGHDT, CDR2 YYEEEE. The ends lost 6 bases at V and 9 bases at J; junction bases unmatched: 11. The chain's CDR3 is CASTETGTGGSSPLHF. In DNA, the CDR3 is TGTGCCAGCACCGAAACTGGGACAGGGGGTAGTTCACCCCTCCACTTT.

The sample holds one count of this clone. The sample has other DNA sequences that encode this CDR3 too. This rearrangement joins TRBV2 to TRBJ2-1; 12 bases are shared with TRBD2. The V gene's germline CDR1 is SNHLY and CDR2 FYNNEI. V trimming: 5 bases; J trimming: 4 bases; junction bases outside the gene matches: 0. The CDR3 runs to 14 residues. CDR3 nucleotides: TGTGCCAGCAGTCTAGCGGGGGGGTACAATGAGCAGTTCTTC. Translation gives CASSLAGGYNEQFF. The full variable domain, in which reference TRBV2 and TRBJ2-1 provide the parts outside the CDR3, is EPEVTQTPSHQVTQMGQEVILRCVPISNHLYFYWYRQILGQKVEFLVSFYNNEISEKSEIFDDQFSVERPDGSNFTLKIRSTKLEDSAMYFCASSLAGGYNEQFFGPGTRLTVL.